Below are 20 T cell receptor beta chains sequenced from a single sample in a study of regulatory T cells in long-lasting Graves disease (TCRdb year 2021). Receptor libraries were prepared by multiplex PCR. Sequencing was carried out with an Illumina HiSeq 4000. iRepertoire HTBI primers and Arm-PCR amplification of CDR3 regions were used to construct TCR beta libraries. In TCRdb, the public reads were trimmed at Q25 with fastp and aligned with MiXCR, with productive beta chains retained. When rows share a CDR3 protein, they turn into one entry using the most common DNA and genes. Within this sample are hundreds of thousands of distinct CDR3 sequences, with under 20% of them counted one time only. 18% of the sample is in the top ten clones. Per the publication, the time point label means: newly diagnosed GD, antithyroid drugs for less than 3 months. RNA was extracted from PBMCs in TRIzol for both TCR sequencing and RNA sequencing.

These same data were also listed under a study on T cells in Graves' hyperthyroidism and ophthalmopathy.

This specimen consisted of peripheral blood mononuclear cells (PBMCs), obtained at new diagnosis, from a patient treated with antithyroid drugs. These receptors all stem from a woman aged 25 to 39 with Graves disease. Donor details come from another sample of the same person, matched by shared clones.

This clonotype was counted a few times. The chain has TRBV29-1 and TRBJ2-1; 7 bases fit TRBD2. The germline gives CDR1 SQVTM, CDR2 ANQGSEA. The CDR3 sequence is 13 residues long. The V segment lost 2 bases and the J segment 9 bases; nucleotides outside the gene matches: 7. CDR3 loop: CSVERTSFGEQFF. The CDR3 nucleotides read TGCAGCGTTGAAAGGACTAGTTTCGGTGAGCAGTTCTTC.

The chain couples TRBV30 to TRBJ1-6; D remains ambiguous. Germline values: CDR1 GTSNPN, CDR2 SVGIG (reference sequence). V was shortened by 4 bases and J by 9 bases, with 16 bases between the two germline ends. This CDR3 spans 14 amino acids. CDR3 DNA: TGTGCCTGGACTGAAGGAGGGTTGGGTTCACCCCTCCACTTT. Amino acids: CAWTEGGLGSPLHF.

This clonotype was seen a few times. This chain uses TRBV30 with TRBJ1-5; tentative D call: TRBD1 (6 bases). V was shortened by 1 base and J by 7 bases, with 14 bases between the two germline ends. There are 14 residues in the CDR3. CDR1 and CDR2 (germline): GTSNPN, SVGIG (reference sequence). The CDR3 here is CAWSALRGGQPQHF. CDR3 sequence (DNA): TGTGCCTGGAGTGCCCTTAGGGGGGGGCAGCCCCAGCATTTT.

In this sample, this clonotype turned up many times. The chain links TRBV18 to TRBJ1-2; D gene ambiguous. Germline V lookup: CDR1 KGHSH, CDR2 LQKENI. This CDR3 region has 14 residues. V lost 0 bases to trimming and J lost 6 bases, with 11 bases between them. CDR3 DNA sequence: TGTGCCAGCTCACCACCCTGGACGGAGAATGGCTACACCTTC. This gives the protein CASSPPWTENGYTF.

This clonotype was observed many times. The V and J genes are TRBV7-2 and TRBJ1-2, with D unclear. V was trimmed by 0 bases and J by 4 bases, leaving 9 bases between them. Germline V CDR1 and CDR2: SGHTA, FQGNSA. This CDR3 spans 14 amino acids. The CDR3 DNA follows: TGTGCCAGCAGCTTAGCAGCGAGAAGCTATGGCTACACCTTC. Its translation: CASSLAARSYGYTF.

This clonotype showed up many times. The V gene is TRBV30, the J gene TRBJ1-6; D is undetermined. In germline, CDR1 is GTSNPN, CDR2 SVGIG (reference sequence). Trimming took off 3 bases at V and 7 bases at J, with 10 bases between the two ends. The CDR3 extends over 13 amino acids. The CDR3 nucleotides read TGTGCCTGGAGGACTGGTACCAATTCACCCCTCCACTTT. As protein: CAWRTGTNSPLHF.

This clonotype has just one count. A read error may explain this, as a much larger clone is one base away. As the CDR3 is not closed by the conserved phenylalanine or tryptophan, this likely results from a read error. The chain joins TRBV28 to TRBJ2-7, with 8 bases matching TRBD1. Per germline, CDR1 MDHEN and CDR2 SYDVKM. This CDR3 contains 15 residues. Trimming removed 9 bases from V and 3 bases from J; junction bases left unmatched: 13. The CDR3 DNA follows: TGTGCCAGTTCGCCCGTAACAGGGGGGAGCTACGAGCAGTACATC. Its protein product is CASSPVTGGSYEQYI.

This clonotype was counted many times. V gene TRBV6-1 combines with J gene TRBJ1-4; D uncertain. The CDR3 has 15 residues. Trimming left V 6 bases short and J 5 bases short, with 16 bases between. The V gene's germline CDR1 is MNHNS and CDR2 SASEGT. CDR3 sequence reads: CASSADGGGNEKLFF. The CDR3 DNA reads as TGTGCCAGCAGCGCCGACGGTGGAGGAAATGAAAAACTGTTTTTT.

Many counts were recorded for this clonotype. V and J are TRBV6-2 or TRBV6-3 and TRBJ2-7; D is ambiguous. The CDR3 has 14 amino acids. V dropped 5 bases and J dropped 3 bases, with 14 bases sitting between them. Per germline, CDR1 MNHEY and CDR2 SVGEGT. CDR3 sequence: CASSALPPGYEQYF. The CDR3 bases are TGTGCCAGCAGTGCCCTTCCTCCGGGCTACGAGCAGTACTTC.

This clonotype was counted ten times or more. This sequence joins TRBV12-3 or TRBV12-4 and TRBJ1-2; no reliable D call. Trimming removed 3 bases from V and 2 bases from J, with 10 bases in between. CDR3 length: 14 amino acids. The chain's CDR3 is CASSFAGLNYGYTF. CDR3 sequence (DNA): TGTGCCAGCAGTTTCGCAGGCTTGAACTATGGCTACACCTTC.

This clonotype was counted at least ten times. The chain has TRBV28 and TRBJ1-4; D is ambiguous. V lost 5 bases, J lost 12 bases, and 10 bases lay in between. CDR1 MDHEN and CDR2 SYDVKM come from the germline V gene. The CDR3 contains 11 residues. The CDR3 nucleotides read TGTGCCAGCAGTATTCACTCGGAACTGTTTTTT. It translates to CASSIHSELFF.

Ten or more counts support this clonotype. The rearrangement links TRBV30 to TRBJ2-3, with 7 bases identical to TRBD1. J was trimmed by 2 bases and V by 0 bases; bases with no gene match: 2. This CDR3 contains 14 residues. CDR1 and CDR2 from the germline V gene are GTSNPN and SVGIG (reference sequence). The CDR3 DNA follows: TGTGCCTGGAGTGTAGGGGGCTTCACAGATACGCAGTATTTT. Its protein product is CAWSVGGFTDTQYF.

The chain combines TRBV6-1 with TRBJ1-3; tentative D call: TRBD1 (6 bases). The CDR3 sequence is 14 residues long. Germline V gene sequence: CDR1 MNHNS, CDR2 SASEGT. V dropped 4 bases and J dropped 2 bases, with 9 bases sitting between them. The CDR3, as DNA: TGTGCCAGCAGTGGCAGGGGCACTGGAAACACCATATATTTT. Its translation: CASSGRGTGNTIYF.

This clonotype was seen many times. The chain uses TRBV12-3 or TRBV12-4 and TRBJ1-4; no reliable D call. The CDR3 runs 17 residues. V was trimmed by 1 base and J by 1 base, leaving 13 bases between them. CDR3 sequence: CASSLGSAGETNEKLFF. The CDR3 DNA reads as TGTGCCAGCAGTTTAGGGTCCGCCGGGGAAACTAATGAAAAACTGTTTTTT.

This clonotype showed up many times. This chain uses TRBV7-9 with TRBJ2-5, with 7 bases fitting TRBD1. Germline-derived CDR1 and CDR2 are SEHNR and FQNEAQ (reference sequence). V trimming: 0 bases; J trimming: 9 bases; junction bases outside the gene matches: 4. The length of the CDR3 is 13 residues. The DNA of the CDR3 is TGTGCCAGCAGCTTAGCTCAGGGGGTGGCCCAGTACTTC. Translated, it gives CASSLAQGVAQYF.

A note on this clonotype: A much larger clone differs by one base, so this may be a read error. The chain carries TRBV28 and TRBJ2-7; tentatively, D is TRBD1 (6 bases). This CDR3 comprises 15 residues. Germline loops: CDR1 MDHEN, CDR2 SYDVKM. For the CDR3, the DNA is TGTGCCTGCAGTCTCTCAGGGGACCCCCTTTATGTGCAGTACTTC. Translated: CACSLSGDPLYVQYF.

This clonotype was counted only a few times. The chain recombines TRBV20-1 with TRBJ2-2, with 9 bases aligning to TRBD1. With V trimmed by 6 bases and J by 7 bases, 9 bases remained unmatched. This CDR3 contains 14 residues. Per the germline V gene, CDR1 is DFQATT and CDR2 is SNEGSKA (reference sequence). CDR3 DNA sequence: TGCAGTGCGGGGGGACAGGGCTACGACGGGGAGCTGTTTTTT. Its protein product is CSAGGQGYDGELFF.

The chain recombines TRBV14 with TRBJ1-2, with D hard to call. V lost 0 bases and J lost 7, with 6 bases in between. Germline V lookup: CDR1 SGHDN, CDR2 FVKESK. This CDR3 has 12 residues. CDR3 protein: CASSQEGFGYTF. In DNA form, the CDR3 reads TGTGCCAGCAGCCAAGAAGGGTTTGGCTACACCTTC.

J is TRBJ1-1 and V is TRBV18; D unclear. Per the germline V gene, CDR1 is KGHSH and CDR2 is LQKENI. There are 16 residues in the CDR3. Trimming left V 2 bases short and J 1 base short, with 14 bases between. CDR3 nucleotide sequence: TGTGCCAGCTCACCATCACATGGCAGAACGAACACTGAAGCTTTCTTT. Amino acid sequence: CASSPSHGRTNTEAFF.

Ten or more counts support this clonotype. The rearrangement links TRBV7-7 to TRBJ2-5; D is perhaps TRBD2 (5 bases). This CDR3 contains 12 residues. The germline CDR1 and CDR2 sequences are SSHAT and FNYEAQ (reference sequence). The CDR3 is CATGLLKETQYF. The CDR3 region has the DNA TGTGCTACCGGACTGTTAAAAGAGACCCAGTACTTC.